The entry below describes one T cell receptor (beta chain). The data were taken from a study of blood T cell repertoires in COVID-19. Per germline, CDR1 SQVTM and CDR2 ANQGSEA. Trimming removed 7 bases from V and 6 bases from J; junction bases left unmatched: 4. The CDR3 length is 11 residues. Study processing details: The assay estimated nucleated cells by amplifying reference gene primers. The assay was immunoSEQ multiplex PCR, and TCRdb's table has in-frame clones only and misses some. V, J and clone size are those of that table, while D and trimming were read from the DNA. Counted here are about 21,000 clones, approximately 83% occurring once; the ten biggest clones make up over 5%.

The J gene is TRBJ1-2, the V gene TRBV29-1; 8 nucleotides align to TRBD1. The specimen was peripheral blood. The sequence came from a human donor in a cohort sampled during active COVID-19. The CDR3 is CSATTGDGYTF. The CDR3 nucleotides read TGCAGCGCTACGACAGGGGATGGCTACACCTTC. Full variable domain (outside the CDR3, taken from reference TRBV29-1 and TRBJ1-2): SAVISQKPSRDICQRGTSLTIQCQVDSQVTMMFWYRQQPGQSLTLIATANQGSEATYESGFVIDKFPISRPNLTFSTLTVSNMSPEDSSIYLCSATTGDGYTFGSGTRLTVV.